A selection of T cell receptor beta chains follows, all from one sample in a study of blood T cell repertoires in COVID-19. Repertoires were generated with immunoSEQ multiplex PCR, while TCRdb's copy carries only in-frame clones and drops some. Here the sample spans over 130,000 clones, over 60% being singletons. The sequenced material came from peripheral blood. The source of these receptors is an elderly woman with active or convalescent COVID-19. Each CDR3 is given without its conserved first and last residue. A D gene is named only where the DNA matches it firmly.

D: NA
J: TRBJ2-1
V: TRBV10-3
CDR3: AISESLQNEQF

D: NA
J: TRBJ2-1
V: TRBV15
CDR3: ATSRDTETAMYNEQF

D: NA
J: TRBJ1-2
V: TRBV4-1
CDR3: ASSQDWSGYGYT

D: TRBD1
J: TRBJ2-7
V: TRBV18
CDR3: ASSPRQGGGHEQY

D: NA
J: TRBJ2-2
V: TRBV5-6
CDR3: ASSLPGNTGELF

D: NA
J: TRBJ1-6
V: TRBV2
CDR3: ASSEALGSRNSPLH

D: NA
J: TRBJ1-2
V: TRBV6-2/TRBV6-3
CDR3: ASSIQGTNYGYT

D: TRBD1
J: TRBJ1-1
V: TRBV28
CDR3: ASSTDRGRAGEAF

D: TRBD2
J: TRBJ2-5
V: TRBV6-5
CDR3: ASSYLAGEETQY

D: TRBD1
J: TRBJ1-4
V: TRBV19
CDR3: ASNQGARSEKLF

D: NA
J: TRBJ1-3
V: TRBV7-8
CDR3: ASSTFRTDLNTIY

D: TRBD1
J: TRBJ1-5
V: TRBV19
CDR3: ASKTDRGGQPQH

D: TRBD1
J: TRBJ1-5
V: TRBV7-9
CDR3: ASSLTGPQPQH

D: NA
J: TRBJ1-4
V: TRBV19
CDR3: ASRGSTILTTNEKLF

D: TRBD2
J: TRBJ2-2
V: TRBV10-1
CDR3: ASSPDVRLAGVNTGELF

D: NA
J: TRBJ1-6
V: TRBV19
CDR3: ASMQGYNSPLH